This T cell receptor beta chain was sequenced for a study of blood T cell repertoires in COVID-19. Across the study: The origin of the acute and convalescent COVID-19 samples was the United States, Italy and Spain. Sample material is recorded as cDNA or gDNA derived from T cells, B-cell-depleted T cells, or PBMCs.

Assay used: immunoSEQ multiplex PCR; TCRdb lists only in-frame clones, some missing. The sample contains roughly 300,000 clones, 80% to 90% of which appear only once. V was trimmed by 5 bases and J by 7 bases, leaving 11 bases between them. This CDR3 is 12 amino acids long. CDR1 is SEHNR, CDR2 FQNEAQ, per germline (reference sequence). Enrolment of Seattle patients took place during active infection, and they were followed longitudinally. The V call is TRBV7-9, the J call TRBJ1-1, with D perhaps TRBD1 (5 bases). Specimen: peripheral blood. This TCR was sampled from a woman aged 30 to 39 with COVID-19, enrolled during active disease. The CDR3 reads CASSPRQIEAFF. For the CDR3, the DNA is TGTGCCAGCAGCCCAAGACAGATTGAAGCTTTCTTT.